Listed here is a single TCR beta chain. What it recognizes is unknown. RNA in amounts of roughly 0.5 to 1 ug was reverse transcribed with random hexamers. Amplification of TCR beta CDR3 used immunoSEQ multiplex PCR across 54 Vbeta and 13 Jbeta. TCRdb used MiXCR to reprocess the immunoSEQ multiplex PCR reads, holding one entry per CDR3 protein. The data show approximately 150,000 distinct CDR3 sequences, around 94% seen once. This specimen comes from a study of CD8 T cells in Susac syndrome. Study-wide results and limits: As the study acknowledged, the number of individuals in its TCR sequencing and HLA analysis was relatively small.

TCR beta sequencing was performed on blood CD8+ and CD4+ T cells. TEMRA cells were enriched by FACS, and CD4+ and CD8+ T cells were negatively isolated. Specimen: CD4+ T cells from PBMCs. This receptor was identified in a human donor with multiple sclerosis.

For the CDR3, the DNA is TGTGCCAGCAGACCTCGGCCGGGACTAGTCACGGAGACCCAGTACTTC. Amino acid sequence: CASRPRPGLVTETQYF. The rearrangement links TRBV7-9 to TRBJ2-5, with 8 bases identical to TRBD2. The CDR3 consists of 16 residues. CDR1 SEHNR and CDR2 FQNEAQ come from the germline V gene (reference sequence). After removal of 6 bases from V and 5 bases from J, the junction contained 14 bases not matched to a gene. Together with reference TRBV7-9 and TRBJ2-5, the CDR3 gives the full variable domain: DTGVSQNPRHKITKRGQNVTFRCDPISEHNRLYWYRQTLGQGPEFLTYFQNEAQLEKSRLLSDRFSAERPKGSFSTLEIQRTEQGDSAMYLCASRPRPGLVTETQYFGPGTRLLVL.